This TCR beta chain was identified in a study of Ad26.COV2.S vaccination and SARS-CoV-2 variants. Study-wide points: The study found higher spike-specific TCR breadth in vaccine than placebo recipients.

Treatment meaning: 15 to 20 received Ad26.COV2.S at low or high dose, single or two shots; a few received placebo; per-sample allocation not given. Samples were taken on day 63 after the first vaccine or placebo injection. On this clone itself: No antigen is known for it.

Measured with immunoSEQ multiplex PCR; TCRdb has only the in-frame clones, and not every one. The table records around 380,000 clones, approximately 90% of them present only once. V was pared by 4 bases and J by 4 bases, with 17 bases between. The CDR3 has 16 amino acids. Germline V gene data show CDR1 as KGHDR and CDR2 as SFDVKD. Here the sequenced sample was peripheral blood, taken in a trial of Ad26.COV2.S vaccine versus placebo. V is TRBV24-1 and J is TRBJ2-3; possibly TRBD1 for D (6 bases). This clonotype was sampled from a person between 18 and 60 years old who received the Ad26.COV2.S COVID-19 vaccine or a placebo. CDR3 coding DNA: TGTGCCACCAGTGACTCGACAGGAGGCACGTCAGATACGCAGTATTTT. It specifies CATSDSTGGTSDTQYF.